This TCR beta chain stems from a study of blood T cell repertoires in COVID-19. Produced via immunoSEQ multiplex PCR; TCRdb's table is partial and in-frame only. The repertoire includes 110,000 to 150,000 clones, about four fifths of them detected once, and around 8.8% sits in the top ten. Trimming took 3 bases from V and 3 from J, leaving 21 bases between them. Per germline, CDR1 DFQATT and CDR2 SNEGSKA (reference sequence). CDR3 length equals 16 residues. The sequence came from a human donor in a cohort sampled during active COVID-19. Sequencing used peripheral blood. The V and J genes are TRBV20-1 and TRBJ2-7; D perhaps matches TRBD2 (6 bases). In DNA, the CDR3 is TGCAGTGCTAGTCGGCTACTTATCTCGGGGGACTACGAGCAGTACTTC. It codes for CSASRLLISGDYEQYF.